The T cell receptor beta chain under discussion was sequenced for a study of blood T cell repertoires in COVID-19. For the study at large: Acute and convalescent COVID-19 samples came from the United States, Italy and Spain. T cells, B-cell-depleted T cells, or PBMCs provided the cDNA or gDNA that served as material.

The CDR3 runs to 13 residues. The germline V gene encodes CDR1 KGHSH and CDR2 LQKENI. The V and J ends lost 3 bases and 3 bases respectively, with 8 bases between them. Methods used by the authors: Researchers report that nucleated cell counts were estimated from reference gene primer amplification. Only in-frame clones appear in the TCRdb table, and some are missing; sequencing was by immunoSEQ multiplex PCR. The V and J calls and clone size were taken over from that table, and D and trimming were inferred from the DNA. The profile shows some 150,000 clones, 65% to 85% of them singletons. Input material: peripheral blood. The TCR sequence derives from an elderly woman with acute or convalescent COVID-19. The chain combines TRBV18 with TRBJ1-1; weak D call: TRBD1 (5 bases). CDR3 bases: TGTGCCAGCTCACCGTCAGGGTACACTGAAGCTTTCTTT. As protein: CASSPSGYTEAFF.